One and the same sample provided the 6 T cell receptor beta chains below, sequenced in a study of CD8 T cells in ankylosing spondylitis (dated by TCRdb to the late 2010s). To prepare the library, 5' RACE was applied. These reads were obtained on an Illumina HiSeq 2500. TCRdb trimmed public reads at Q25 via fastp, called clones via MiXCR and kept in-frame beta chains. Entries are consolidated by CDR3 protein sequence, retaining the most common genes and DNA. This sample is represented by 30,000 to 45,000 distinct CDR3 sequences; 10% to 13% of them were singletons. The leading ten clones occupy more than 15% of the sample. Sequencing input: blood, either unsorted or a sorted T cell fraction (not recorded which). The receptors here all came from a male donor with ankylosing spondylitis or in good health (not recorded which).

The V call is TRBV19, the J call TRBJ2-2; D may be TRBD2 (6 bases). This CDR3 is built from 15 residues. Germline-derived CDR1 and CDR2 are LNHDA and SQIVND (reference sequence). Between the trimmed V and J ends, which lost 7 bases and 5 bases, there was a span of 17 bases. The chain's CDR3 is CASTYKGGWTGELFF. The DNA of the CDR3 is TGTGCCAGTACCTATAAGGGAGGATGGACCGGGGAGCTGTTTTTT. Full variable domain (outside the CDR3, taken from reference TRBV19 and TRBJ2-2): DGGITQSPKYLFRKEGQNVTLSCEQNLNHDAMYWYRQDPGQGLRLIYYSQIVNDFQKGDIAEGYSVSREKKESFPLTVTSAQKNPTAFYLCASTYKGGWTGELFFGEGSRLTVL.

This clonotype occurred many times. The V gene is TRBV6-1, the J gene TRBJ2-2, with a weak D call TRBD1 (7 bases). CDR3 length: 16 amino acids. Trimming took 5 bases from V and 3 from J, leaving 16 bases between them. The germline V gene encodes CDR1 MNHNS and CDR2 SASEGT. This chain's CDR3 is CASSHPTGDYTGELFF. Written as DNA, the CDR3 is TGTGCCAGCAGTCATCCTACAGGGGACTACACCGGGGAGCTGTTTTTT.

The table lists this clonotype with many counts. The gene calls are TRBV5-1 and TRBJ1-4; 9 nucleotides line up with TRBD1. CDR3 size: 14 residues. Germline assignment: CDR1 SGHRS and CDR2 YFSETQ. The trim removed 5 bases at V and 7 bases at J, leaving 6 bases unmatched. The CDR3 loop is CASSRDRVGEKLFF. In nucleotides, the CDR3 is TGCGCCAGCAGTCGGGACAGGGTTGGTGAAAAACTGTTTTTT.

This clonotype came up many times. The chain carries TRBV7-8 and TRBJ2-5; D possibly corresponds to TRBD2 (6 bases). The length of the CDR3 is 16 residues. Germline V gene data show CDR1 as SGHVS and CDR2 as FQNEAQ. With 4 bases removed from V and 2 bases from J, the gap between germline ends came to 17 bases. Here the CDR3 reads CASSSSVGRIQETQYF. The CDR3, as DNA: TGTGCCAGCAGCTCCAGCGTAGGGAGGATACAAGAGACCCAGTACTTC.

There are many counts of this clonotype. This rearrangement joins TRBV5-1 to TRBJ2-7; TRBD1 might be the D (5 bases). V lost 1 base, J lost 6 bases, and 14 bases lay in between. The CDR3 runs to 14 residues. Germline CDR1 reads SGHRS; CDR2 reads YFSETQ. The CDR3 coding sequence is TGCGCCAGCAGCTTGAGGCAGGGTAGCAGCGAGCAGTACTTC. Protein sequence: CASSLRQGSSEQYF.

This clonotype has at least ten counts. The chain carries TRBV4-1 and TRBJ2-7; 7 bases are a match to TRBD1. After removal of 1 base from V and 2 bases from J, the junction contained 11 bases not matched to a gene. Germline assignment: CDR1 MGHRA and CDR2 YSYEKL. The CDR3 has 17 residues. The CDR3 loop reads CASSQVGQNHRAYEQYF. CDR3 nucleotides: TGCGCCAGCAGCCAAGTGGGACAGAACCACAGGGCCTACGAGCAGTACTTC.